The 28 T cell receptor beta chains presented below share a single source sample, sequenced in a study of shared clonotypes between healthy human individuals. Assay used: immunoSEQ multiplex PCR; TCRdb lists only in-frame clones, some missing. The sample includes under 1,100,000 clones, roughly 80% seen only once; the top ten take 1.4% to 1.5%. Specimen: memory CD4+ T cells sorted from blood. The subset here: CD45RA-negative fraction. The receptors here all came from a man in his late teens or twenties in good health.

V gene TRBV19 combines with J gene TRBJ1-2, with no clear D. This CDR3 spans 14 amino acids. Germline V CDR1 and CDR2: LNHDA, SQIVND (reference sequence). V was trimmed by 2 bases and J by 1 base, leaving 8 bases between them. The DNA of the CDR3 is TGTGCCAGTAGTATATCACACCTTAACTATGGCTACACCTTC. This translates into CASSISHLNYGYTF.

The chain combines TRBV5-4 with TRBJ2-5; 7 nucleotides align to TRBD1. The CDR3 totals 15 residues. V dropped 5 bases and J dropped 4; count of bases not matched to a gene: 11. Per germline, CDR1 SGHNT and CDR2 YYREEE (reference sequence). CDR3 DNA: TGTGCCAGCAGAGCTAGCACAGGGGCGGGAGAGACCCAGTACTTC. Residues: CASRASTGAGETQYF.

The rearrangement links TRBV11-3 to TRBJ2-5, with TRBD1 identical over 7 bases. The CDR3 length is 17 residues. Germline V gene sequence: CDR1 SGHNT, CDR2 YENEEA. V lost 5 bases to trimming and J lost 4 bases; unmatched junction nucleotides: 16. CDR3 loop: CASSPTSGQGVGETQYF. In nucleotides, the CDR3 is TGTGCCAGCAGCCCTACATCGGGGCAGGGGGTCGGAGAGACCCAGTACTTC.

This clone was recorded at least ten times. The chain couples TRBV5-1 to TRBJ2-1; 9 bases fit TRBD1. CDR1 SGHRS and CDR2 YFSETQ come from the germline V gene. With 4 bases clipped from V and 8 bases from J, the junction kept 16 bases outside the gene matches. The CDR3 has 17 amino acids. This CDR3 reads CASSPGTGSSIRDEQFF. The CDR3 DNA reads as TGCGCCAGCAGCCCGGGGACAGGGAGTTCCATAAGGGATGAGCAGTTCTTC.

This chain joins TRBV28 and TRBJ1-1; 9 bases agree with TRBD1. CDR1 and CDR2 from the germline V gene are MDHEN and SYDVKM. The CDR3 consists of 15 residues. V lost 4 bases, J lost 1 base, and 4 bases stayed unmatched. As DNA, the CDR3 is TGTGCCAGCAGTTCCCAGGGACAGGGGAACACTGAAGCTTTCTTT. Its translation: CASSSQGQGNTEAFF. The full variable domain, rest sourced from reference TRBV28 and TRBJ1-1, is DVKVTQSSRYLVKRTGEKVFLECVQDMDHENMFWYRQDPGLGLRLIYFSYDVKMKEKGDIPEGYSVSREKKERFSLILESASTNQTSMYLCASSSQGQGNTEAFFGQGTRLTVV.

There are a few counts of this clone. V usage is TRBV6-1 and J usage is TRBJ1-1; D gene uncertain. V was pared by 7 bases and J by 7 bases, with 19 bases between. Germline V gene lookup returns CDR1 MNHNS and CDR2 SASEGT. The CDR3 loop spans 14 amino acids. CDR3 in DNA: TGTGCCAGCACCCCCCGGAACGGGCTTGGTGAAGCTTTCTTT. Its translation is CASTPRNGLGEAFF.

The chain has TRBV15 and TRBJ2-5; tentatively, D is TRBD1 (5 bases). Germline-derived CDR1 and CDR2 are LNHNV and YYDKDF (reference sequence). There are 15 residues in the CDR3. Trimming cost V 3 bases and J 2 bases, with 13 bases left between them. The CDR3 region has the DNA TGTGCCACCAGCAGCCCCAGGGTAAGGCAAGAGACCCAGTACTTC. Amino acids: CATSSPRVRQETQYF.

The chain employs TRBV15 and TRBJ1-1; 7 positions agree with TRBD1. Per germline, CDR1 LNHNV and CDR2 YYDKDF (reference sequence). This CDR3 has 15 amino acids. V lost 1 base to trimming and J lost 0 bases; unmatched junction nucleotides: 2. This CDR3 reads CATSRADRVNTEAFF. The CDR3 DNA is TGTGCCACCAGCAGAGCAGACAGGGTGAACACTGAAGCTTTCTTT.

The genes are TRBV7-2 and TRBJ2-7, with 8 bases aligning to TRBD1. Germline V gene sequence: CDR1 SGHTA, CDR2 FQGNSA. The CDR3 covers 13 residues. J gave up 6 bases and V 3 bases, and 4 bases lay outside the gene matches. CDR3 sequence (DNA): TGTGCCAGCAGCTTGGACAGGGCTAGCGAGCAGTACTTC. This gives the protein CASSLDRASEQYF.

The chain couples TRBV5-4 to TRBJ2-5; D is uncertain. Between the trimmed V and J ends, which lost 0 bases and 5 bases, there was a span of 5 bases. The CDR3 consists of 12 residues. Germline V lookup: CDR1 SGHNT, CDR2 YYREEE (reference sequence). The CDR3 nucleotides read TGTGCCAGCAGCTTGGGGTCGGAGACCCAGTACTTC. Encoded protein: CASSLGSETQYF. Filled out from reference TRBV5-4 and TRBJ2-5, the complete variable domain reads ETGVTQSPTHLIKTRGQQVTLRCSSQSGHNTVSWYQQALGQGPQFIFQYYREEENGRGNFPPRFSGLQFPNYSSELNVNALELDDSALYLCASSLGSETQYFGPGTRLLVL.

The V gene is TRBV6-1, the J gene TRBJ1-4, with TRBD1 matching over 8 bases. Germline CDR1 is MNHNS and CDR2 is SASEGT. After removal of 10 bases from V and 7 bases from J, the junction contained 14 bases not matched to a gene. The CDR3 is made up of 15 amino acids. Here the CDR3 DNA reads TGTGCCACTACGGGGGTGGGACAGGTCGCTGAAAAACTGTTTTTT. Protein product: CATTGVGQVAEKLFF.

The J gene is TRBJ1-2, the V gene TRBV5-6, with a tentative D call TRBD1 (5 bases). This CDR3 contains 14 residues. Germline V gene data show CDR1 as SGHDT and CDR2 as YYEEEE. Trimming stripped 4 bases from V and 4 bases from J, with 14 bases between. Here the CDR3 reads CASSPQGVSYGYTF. CDR3 in DNA: TGTGCCAGCAGCCCCCAGGGAGTGAGCTATGGCTACACCTTC.

This clone was recorded only once. The rearrangement joins TRBV29-1 to TRBJ2-7, with 9 positions matching TRBD1. The CDR3 runs 15 residues. The germline CDR1 and CDR2 sequences are SQVTM and ANQGSEA. The junction had 6 bases not matched to a gene; V was cut back by 1 base and J by 2 bases. The CDR3 DNA sequence: TGCAGCGTTGAAGGAGGGACAGGGAAAGCCTACGAGCAGTACTTC. Residues: CSVEGGTGKAYEQYF.

Only a few counts were recorded for this clone. The genes are TRBV7-2 and TRBJ2-7; 9 nucleotides align to TRBD1. The germline V gene has CDR1 SGHTA and CDR2 FQGNSA. Trimming at V came to 2 bases and at J to 2 bases, leaving 4 bases not matched to a gene. The CDR3 length is 15 residues. The CDR3 sequence is CASSLYGTGTYEQYF. In nucleotides, the CDR3 is TGTGCCAGCAGCTTATACGGGACAGGGACCTACGAGCAGTACTTC.

This clone was seen more than once but under ten times. The chain combines TRBV29-1 with TRBJ2-1; D not certain. This CDR3 has 12 residues. Germline V CDR1 and CDR2: SQVTM, ANQGSEA. The V and J ends lost 0 bases and 5 bases respectively, with 5 bases between them. CDR3 protein: CSVEERHNEQFF. The DNA of the CDR3 is TGCAGCGTTGAAGAACGTCACAATGAGCAGTTCTTC.

The rearrangement links TRBV6-5 to TRBJ2-7; 7 bases align to TRBD2. The ends lost 2 bases at V and 4 bases at J; junction bases unmatched: 8. Germline V gene data show CDR1 as MNHEY and CDR2 as SVGAGI. The CDR3 length is 15 residues. The CDR3 region has the DNA TGTGCCAGCAGTTACGGTGGCGGGGGAGTTTACGAGCAGTACTTC. It encodes CASSYGGGGVYEQYF.

CDR3 region: CASSQERLANEQFF. The CDR3 DNA sequence: TGTGCCAGCAGTCAGGAACGCTTGGCCAATGAGCAGTTCTTC. The V gene is TRBV6-1, the J gene TRBJ2-1; D is ambiguous. The CDR3 is 14 amino acids. Germline CDR1 MNHNS, CDR2 SASEGT. V was trimmed by 5 bases and J by 6 bases, leaving 14 bases between them.

J is TRBJ1-1 and V is TRBV7-2; D remains unclear. The CDR3 runs to 13 residues. The V end was cut by 6 bases, the J end by 4 bases, with 12 bases between. Germline V CDR1 and CDR2: SGHTA, FQGNSA. The CDR3 reads CASRSPRSTEAFF. In DNA, the CDR3 is TGTGCCAGCAGGTCCCCCAGAAGCACTGAAGCTTTCTTT.

The chain couples TRBV5-5 to TRBJ2-5, with 8 bases that match TRBD1. There are 15 residues in the CDR3. The junction had 7 bases not matched to a gene; V was cut back by 3 bases and J by 3 bases. CDR1 and CDR2 from the germline V gene are SGHKS and YYEKEE (reference sequence). CDR3 nucleotides: TGTGCCAGCAGCTCAGGACAGGGACAAAAAGAGACCCAGTACTTC. Translating it yields CASSSGQGQKETQYF.

The chain couples TRBV6-6 to TRBJ2-5; 10 nucleotides align to TRBD2. V lost 8 bases and J lost 5; bases outside the gene matches: 14. The CDR3 spans 16 residues. CDR1 and CDR2 from the germline V gene are MNHNY and SVGAGI (reference sequence). This chain's CDR3 is CASEGNLAGEVETQYF. In DNA form, the CDR3 reads TGTGCCAGCGAGGGAAATCTAGCGGGAGAGGTGGAGACCCAGTACTTC.

This clone was seen more than once but under ten times. Other DNA sequences within the sample encode an identical CDR3. The rearrangement joins TRBV4-3 to TRBJ1-5; D uncertain. Germline V gene lookup returns CDR1 LGHNA and CDR2 YSLEER. There are 13 residues in the CDR3. The germline V and J ends were trimmed by 1 base and 7 bases, with 8 bases remaining between them. CDR3 nucleotides: TGCGCCAGCAGCCAAGGAGGGAACCAGCCCCAGCATTTT. Residues: CASSQGGNQPQHF.

The genes are TRBV7-9 and TRBJ2-2; perhaps TRBD2 as D (6 bases). V lost 8 bases and J 2 bases, leaving 12 bases between the germline ends. Germline V lookup: CDR1 SEHNR, CDR2 FQNEAQ (reference sequence). The length of the CDR3 is 14 residues. CDR3 region: CASGRGDNTGELFF. The CDR3 DNA is TGTGCCAGCGGGCGGGGCGACAACACCGGGGAGCTGTTTTTT. The full variable domain, with the rest looked up from reference TRBV7-9 and TRBJ2-2, is DTGVSQNPRHKITKRGQNVTFRCDPISEHNRLYWYRQTLGQGPEFLTYFQNEAQLEKSRLLSDRFSAERPKGSFSTLEIQRTEQGDSAMYLCASGRGDNTGELFFGEGSRLTVL.

This chain joins TRBV6-5 and TRBJ1-1; tentative D call: TRBD1 (6 bases). The CDR3 sequence is 12 residues long. From germline, CDR1 is MNHEY and CDR2 SVGAGI. Deletions cut 7 bases from V and 8 bases from J, with 14 bases between. In DNA, the CDR3 is TGTGCCAGCACGTCTCCGGGACAAGAAGCTTTCTTT. It specifies CASTSPGQEAFF.

This chain links TRBV5-1 with TRBJ2-7; 14 nucleotides line up with TRBD2. This CDR3 is built from 15 residues. Trimming at V came to 7 bases and at J to 1 base, leaving 4 bases not matched to a gene. Germline V gene lookup returns CDR1 SGHRS and CDR2 YFSETQ. Here the CDR3 DNA reads TGCGCCAGCGCGACTAGCGGGGGGGTTTCCTACGAGCAGTACTTC. Protein product: CASATSGGVSYEQYF.

The J gene is TRBJ2-5, the V gene TRBV29-1, with D perhaps TRBD1 (7 bases). The CDR3 has 13 amino acids. Germline CDR1 SQVTM, CDR2 ANQGSEA. Trimming left V 5 bases short and J 5 bases short, with 15 bases between. The CDR3 loop is CSVSGRGAETQYF. The CDR3 region has the DNA TGCAGCGTTTCGGGCAGGGGGGCGGAGACCCAGTACTTC.

The gene calls are TRBV2 and TRBJ2-3; D possibly corresponds to TRBD2 (6 bases). CDR1 SNHLY and CDR2 FYNNEI come from the germline V gene. The CDR3 is 15 amino acids. Trimming stripped 6 bases from V and 0 bases from J, with 13 bases between. The CDR3 DNA reads as TGTGCCAGCAGCCTGGGACTCCTTAGCACAGATACGCAGTATTTT. As protein: CASSLGLLSTDTQYF.

This clone was observed a few times. This chain connects TRBV6-1 to TRBJ1-2; D ambiguous. The V gene lost 4 bases and the J gene lost 4 bases, with 19 bases spanning the gap. The CDR3 runs to 16 residues. Germline V gene sequence: CDR1 MNHNS, CDR2 SASEGT. The CDR3 nucleotides are TGTGCCAGCAGTGGAGGTGTGTGGTGGGCCGGCTATGGCTACACCTTC. Its translation is CASSGGVWWAGYGYTF.

The chain employs TRBV7-2 and TRBJ1-2; tentative D call: TRBD1 (5 bases). V was trimmed by 5 bases and J by 0 bases, leaving 13 bases between them. Germline V gene sequence: CDR1 SGHTA, CDR2 FQGNSA. The CDR3 extends over 15 amino acids. CDR3 nucleotides: TGTGCCAGCAGCCTAGGACCGACAGCTAACTATGGCTACACCTTC. Translating it yields CASSLGPTANYGYTF. The full variable domain, completed using reference TRBV7-2 and TRBJ1-2, is GAGVSQSPSNKVTEKGKDVELRCDPISGHTALYWYRQSLGQGLEFLIYFQGNSAPDKSGLPSDRFSAERTGGSVSTLTIQRTQQEDSAVYLCASSLGPTANYGYTFGSGTRLTVV.